This TCR beta chain was captured by sequencing in a study of long-term antiretroviral therapy in people with HIV. Concerning this clone: What it binds is unknown.

Points from the study as a whole: Narrower CDR3 length ranges marked HIV repertoires relative to controls. Blood collection from about 2003 to 2018 possibly occurred under older ART regimens. Clones that had undergone expansion before ART dominated the repertoire at all time points.

Investigators performed immunoSEQ version v3.0 at survey level. Libraries were prepared by immunoSEQ multiplex PCR; TCRdb keeps only in-frame clonotypes and omits some of them. The sample yields some 18,000 clones, 65% to 85% seen once. In germline, CDR1 is SGDLS, CDR2 YYNGEE. The junction had 9 bases not matched to a gene; V was cut back by 3 bases and J by 4 bases. This CDR3 comprises 15 residues. The gene calls are TRBV9 and TRBJ1-2, with TRBD1 matching 7 bases. This clonotype originated in a woman between 18 and 30 years old with HIV. The source was unsorted PBMCs, collected 0.6 years after starting antiretroviral therapy. Written as DNA, the CDR3 is TGTGCCAGCAGCGGGGACCGGGACAGTCTCTATGGCTACACCTTC. This encodes CASSGDRDSLYGYTF.